These 32 T cell receptor beta chains originate from one sample sequenced in a study of blood T cell repertoires in COVID-19 (dated by TCRdb to about 2020). Library method: the immunoSEQ multiplex PCR assay. Sourced from immuneACCESS, this table was stored by TCRdb with only in-frame sequences that have V and J called. A share of the clones is absent; for the studies checked, an unresolved V gene accounts for under half, and the remainder has no known explanation. The sample includes around 250,000 clones, with roughly nine tenths observed a single time. The ten largest clonotypes hold approximately 0.94% of the sample. The sample consisted of peripheral blood. These receptors were taken from a woman between 40 and 55 years old who had recovered from COVID-19.

This sequence joins TRBV27 and TRBJ2-3; D is uncertain. V was pared by 5 bases and J by 4 bases, with 13 bases between. This CDR3 region has 14 residues. Germline lookup yields CDR1 MNHEY and CDR2 SMNVEV (reference sequence). The CDR3 sequence: CASSVRREADTQYF. The DNA for the CDR3 is TGTGCCAGCAGTGTCCGCCGTGAGGCAGATACGCAGTATTTT.

The rearrangement links TRBV5-5 to TRBJ2-7; D is perhaps TRBD1 (6 bases). Per the germline V gene, CDR1 is SGHKS and CDR2 is YYEKEE (reference sequence). The V end lost 5 bases, the J end lost 3 bases, and 15 bases lay between the germline ends. CDR3 length: 14 residues. The CDR3 sequence is CASRVIGQHYEQYF. In DNA form, the CDR3 reads TGTGCCAGCAGGGTTATCGGACAGCACTACGAGCAGTACTTC.

V usage is TRBV7-9 and J usage is TRBJ2-7; D may be TRBD1 (6 bases). The CDR3 extends over 16 amino acids. V lost 3 bases to trimming and J lost 2 bases, with 17 bases between them. Germline CDR1 and CDR2: SEHNR and FQNEAQ (reference sequence). The CDR3 DNA is TGTGCCAGCAGCTTCGTCGGGACACCTAATACCTACGAGCAGTACTTC. Protein product: CASSFVGTPNTYEQYF.

The J gene is TRBJ2-7, the V gene TRBV9, with D unresolved. This CDR3 spans 13 amino acids. The germline V and J ends were trimmed by 3 bases and 3 bases, with 10 bases remaining between them. Germline CDR1 and CDR2: SGDLS and YYNGEE. Here the CDR3 reads CASSAPPGYEQYF. CDR3 in DNA: TGTGCCAGCAGCGCCCCCCCAGGCTACGAGCAGTACTTC.

The chain uses TRBV11-2 and TRBJ2-7, with a possible D match to TRBD2 (5 bases). Deletions cut 3 bases from V and 5 bases from J, with 14 bases between. The CDR3 extends over 14 amino acids. CDR1 is SGHAT, CDR2 FQNNGV, per germline. The CDR3 DNA is TGTGCCAGCAGCTTGGAGGCGGGTGGGCACGAGCAGTACTTC. Translated, it gives CASSLEAGGHEQYF. The whole variable domain, filled in from reference TRBV11-2 and TRBJ2-7, reads EAGVAQSPRYKIIEKRQSVAFWCNPISGHATLYWYQQILGQGPKLLIQFQNNGVVDDSQLPKDRFSAERLKGVDSTLKIQPAKLEDSAVYLCASSLEAGGHEQYFGPGTRLTVT.

This rearrangement joins TRBV7-3 to TRBJ2-1, with 9 bases identical to TRBD1. The CDR3 sequence is 15 residues long. The germline V gene has CDR1 SGHTA and CDR2 FQGTGA. Losses at the gene ends were 2 bases for V and 3 bases for J; bases not matched to a gene: 2. The CDR3 is CASSLGGQGYNEQFF. As DNA, the CDR3 is TGTGCCAGCAGCTTAGGGGGACAGGGCTACAATGAGCAGTTCTTC.

The rearrangement uses TRBV27 and TRBJ2-2; no definite D call. Between the trimmed V and J ends, which lost 6 bases and 6 bases, there was a span of 11 bases. Germline assignment: CDR1 MNHEY and CDR2 SMNVEV (reference sequence). The CDR3 loop spans 13 amino acids. Here the CDR3 DNA reads TGTGCCAGCAGGTCCTGGGCGCCCGGGGAGCTGTTTTTT. Its protein is CASRSWAPGELFF.

The J gene is TRBJ2-3, the V gene TRBV11-2; D is possibly TRBD1 (5 bases). From germline, CDR1 is SGHAT and CDR2 FQNNGV. The V gene lost 0 bases and the J gene lost 2 bases, with 6 bases spanning the gap. This CDR3 is built from 14 residues. CDR3 amino acids: CASSLDGATDTQYF. Written as DNA, the CDR3 is TGTGCCAGCAGCTTAGATGGGGCCACAGATACGCAGTATTTT. Combining the CDR3 with reference TRBV11-2 and TRBJ2-3 gives the whole variable domain EAGVAQSPRYKIIEKRQSVAFWCNPISGHATLYWYQQILGQGPKLLIQFQNNGVVDDSQLPKDRFSAERLKGVDSTLKIQPAKLEDSAVYLCASSLDGATDTQYFGPGTRLTVL.

Details on this clone: Different DNA sequences within this sample yield the same CDR3. The V and J genes are TRBV30 and TRBJ2-5; TRBD2 might be the D (5 bases). V lost 0 bases and J lost 3, with 5 bases in between. The CDR3 sequence is 12 residues long. Germline CDR1 GTSNPN, CDR2 SVGIG (reference sequence). CDR3 in DNA: TGTGCCTGGAGTGTACTAGAAGAGACCCAGTACTTC. Its protein product is CAWSVLEETQYF.

Only a few counts were recorded for this clone. The J gene is TRBJ2-3, the V gene TRBV5-4, with D possibly being TRBD1 (6 bases). CDR3 length: 13 amino acids. V lost 4 bases, J lost 1 base, and 7 bases lay in between. Germline CDR1 is SGHNT and CDR2 is YYREEE (reference sequence). The DNA for the CDR3 is TGTGCCAGCAGCCGGACAGGCACAGATACGCAGTATTTT. This translates into CASSRTGTDTQYF.

The chain employs TRBV2 and TRBJ2-7; 12 bases agree with TRBD1. Per germline, CDR1 SNHLY and CDR2 FYNNEI. The CDR3 is 14 amino acids. The trim removed 6 bases at V and 5 bases at J, leaving 5 bases unmatched. The CDR3 bases are TGTGCCAGCAGCGACGGGACAGGGGGCAACGAGCAGTACTTC. It encodes CASSDGTGGNEQYF.

J is TRBJ1-2 and V is TRBV5-6; D unresolved. CDR3 size: 13 residues. The germline gives CDR1 SGHDT, CDR2 YYEEEE. The V end was cut by 0 bases, the J end by 4 bases, with 7 bases between. As DNA, the CDR3 is TGTGCCAGCAGCTTGGACACCATCTATGGCTACACCTTC. This codes for CASSLDTIYGYTF.

This chain links TRBV30 with TRBJ1-6, with no clear D. The CDR3 is 12 residues long. Trimming shortened V by 2 bases and J by 9 bases, and 8 bases separated the two germline ends. In germline, CDR1 is GTSNPN, CDR2 SVGIG (reference sequence). The CDR3 DNA reads as TGTGCCTGGAGTTTGGGAGGTTCACCCCTCCACTTT. Amino acid sequence: CAWSLGGSPLHF.

The chain uses TRBV5-4 and TRBJ2-4, with no clear D. V shed 0 bases and J shed 0 bases, with 7 bases lying between them. Germline values: CDR1 SGHNT, CDR2 YYREEE (reference sequence). The CDR3 is 15 amino acids. Here the CDR3 reads CASSLGGVAKNIQYF. CDR3 in DNA: TGTGCCAGCAGCTTGGGAGGCGTAGCCAAAAACATTCAGTACTTC.

The CDR3 sequence: CSALQGYGYTF. The CDR3 DNA follows: TGCAGTGCTTTACAGGGCTATGGCTACACCTTC. The V and J genes are TRBV20-1 and TRBJ1-2, with D maybe TRBD1 (6 bases). The CDR3 extends over 11 amino acids. Germline CDR1 is DFQATT and CDR2 is SNEGSKA (reference sequence). V was pared by 5 bases and J by 4 bases, with 8 bases between.

This chain connects TRBV7-9 to TRBJ2-1; D perhaps matches TRBD2 (5 bases). V was shortened by 1 base and J by 4 bases, with 11 bases between the two germline ends. Germline-derived CDR1 and CDR2 are SEHNR and FQNEAQ (reference sequence). The CDR3 loop spans 15 amino acids. The DNA for the CDR3 is TGTGCCAGCAGCTTAGGCGGAGGAGATTACAATGAGCAGTTCTTC. Amino acid sequence: CASSLGGGDYNEQFF.

In its sample, this clone was seen once. The chain couples TRBV24-1 to TRBJ1-2; D not certain. This CDR3 comprises 12 residues. CDR1 and CDR2 from the germline V gene are KGHDR and SFDVKD. V was shortened by 4 bases and J by 4 bases, with 6 bases between the two germline ends. This CDR3 reads CATSENSYGYTF. The DNA for the CDR3 is TGTGCCACCAGTGAAAACAGCTATGGCTACACCTTC.

This rearrangement joins TRBV6-6 to TRBJ2-7; the D gene is possibly TRBD2 (5 bases). This CDR3 spans 15 amino acids. The V end lost 0 bases, the J end lost 3 bases, and 12 bases lay between the germline ends. Germline CDR1 reads MNHNY; CDR2 reads SVGAGI (reference sequence). The CDR3 loop reads CASSYSGSGDYEQYF. The CDR3 nucleotides are TGTGCCAGCAGTTACTCAGGGAGTGGAGACTACGAGCAGTACTTC.

J is TRBJ2-3 and V is TRBV14, with D tentatively TRBD2 (6 bases). The CDR3 extends over 16 amino acids. Trimming pared 2 bases from V and 2 bases from J, leaving 14 bases between. Germline lookup yields CDR1 SGHDN and CDR2 FVKESK. Here the CDR3 reads CASSQFRLAATDTQYF. The CDR3 nucleotides are TGTGCCAGCAGCCAATTTCGGTTAGCGGCCACAGATACGCAGTATTTT.

This chain links TRBV7-9 with TRBJ1-4; TRBD1 agrees at 8 bases. This CDR3 spans 15 amino acids. Germline loops: CDR1 SEHNR, CDR2 FQNEAQ (reference sequence). The V gene end was trimmed by 1 base and the J gene end by 6 bases; junction bases not matched to a gene: 4. DNA for the CDR3: TGTGCCAGCAGCTTAGGTGGACAGGGCGATGAAAAACTGTTTTTT. Encoded protein: CASSLGGQGDEKLFF.

V gene TRBV10-3 combines with J gene TRBJ2-3, with D maybe TRBD2 (6 bases). Germline CDR1 and CDR2: ENHRY and SYGVKD. The CDR3 contains 15 residues. The germline V and J ends were trimmed by 3 bases and 0 bases, with 10 bases remaining between them. The CDR3 coding sequence is TGTGCCATCAGTGATCGGGGGACTAGCACAGATACGCAGTATTTT. Its translation is CAISDRGTSTDTQYF.

The rearrangement joins TRBV6-4 to TRBJ2-1; 8 nucleotides align to TRBD2. CDR1 is MRHNA and CDR2 is SNTAGT in the germline V gene. Trimming removed 6 bases from V and 3 bases from J; junction bases left unmatched: 10. CDR3 length: 16 amino acids. The DNA for the CDR3 is TGTGCCAGCAGCAACCTCAGCGGGAGCGTCTACAATGAGCAGTTCTTC. It codes for CASSNLSGSVYNEQFF.

This chain joins TRBV24-1 and TRBJ2-1, with 11 bases lining up with TRBD2. The CDR3 loop spans 18 amino acids. Germline CDR1 KGHDR, CDR2 SFDVKD. Trimming removed 5 bases from V and 4 bases from J; junction bases left unmatched: 12. CDR3 in amino acids: CATSATSGSTVKYNEQFF. CDR3 nucleotide sequence: TGTGCCACCAGTGCTACTAGCGGGAGTACAGTTAAGTACAATGAGCAGTTCTTC.

The J gene is TRBJ2-2, the V gene TRBV3-1 (or the pseudogene TRBV3-2); possibly TRBD1 for D (5 bases). Germline-derived CDR1 and CDR2 are LGHDT and YNNKEL (reference sequence). Between the trimmed V and J ends, which lost 4 bases and 6 bases, there was a span of 18 bases. The length of the CDR3 is 16 residues. CDR3 in amino acids: CASSLLRVEGAGELFF. The CDR3 region has the DNA TGTGCCAGCAGCCTCCTTAGGGTCGAAGGGGCCGGGGAGCTGTTTTTT.

The rearrangement uses TRBV7-6 and TRBJ2-3, with TRBD1 matching over 7 bases. The germline V gene has CDR1 SGHVS and CDR2 FNYEAQ. There are 17 residues in the CDR3. V lost 0 bases, J lost 4 bases, and 10 bases stayed unmatched. CDR3 sequence reads: CASSLAPSGQGADTQYF. The CDR3 DNA reads as TGTGCCAGCAGCTTAGCGCCATCAGGGCAGGGGGCAGATACGCAGTATTTT.

The rearrangement joins TRBV10-3 to TRBJ2-7, with 9 bases lining up with TRBD1. There are 15 residues in the CDR3. Trimming removed 2 bases from V and 0 bases from J; junction bases left unmatched: 2. The germline V gene has CDR1 ENHRY and CDR2 SYGVKD. The DNA for the CDR3 is TGTGCCATCAGTGAGGAACAGGGGGCCTCCTACGAGCAGTACTTC. Amino acids: CAISEEQGASYEQYF.

For the CDR3, the DNA is TGTGCCAGCAGCTCCGGCGCGGGACGCAGCACAGATACGCAGTATTTT. It codes for CASSSGAGRSTDTQYF. The gene calls are TRBV11-3 and TRBJ2-3; a possible D gene is TRBD2 (6 bases). V shed 4 bases and J shed 0 bases, with 14 bases lying between them. Looked up from germline, CDR1 is SGHNT and CDR2 is YENEEA. CDR3 length equals 16 residues.

About this clone itself: This may be a read error, as it is one base from a much larger clone. The chain links TRBV5-4 to TRBJ2-1; 9 bases line up with TRBD2. CDR1 SGHNT and CDR2 YYREEE come from the germline V gene (reference sequence). The CDR3 contains 15 residues. Unmatched junction bases numbered 0, after V lost 2 bases and J lost 0 bases. In DNA, the CDR3 is TGTGCCAGCAGCTTTAGCGGGAGCTCCTACAATGAGCAGTTCTTC. Its translation: CASSFSGSSYNEQFF. Filled out from reference TRBV5-4 and TRBJ2-1, the complete variable domain reads ETGVTQSPTHLIKTRGQQVTLRCSSQSGHNTVSWYQQALGQGPQFIFQYYREEENGRGNFPPRFSGLQFPNYSSELNVNALELDDSALYLCASSFSGSSYNEQFFGPGTRLTVL.

The gene calls are TRBV28 and TRBJ1-4, with TRBD1 identical over 10 bases. V shed 6 bases and J 6 bases; nucleotides not matched to a gene: 10. The germline V gene has CDR1 MDHEN and CDR2 SYDVKM. The CDR3 covers 16 residues. The CDR3, as DNA: TGTGCCAGCAGCATCGGGACAGGGGAAGTTGATGAAAAACTGTTTTTT. This translates into CASSIGTGEVDEKLFF.

A single count supports this clone. This rearrangement joins TRBV5-1 to TRBJ2-1, with 10 bases lining up with TRBD2. Per the germline V gene, CDR1 is SGHRS and CDR2 is YFSETQ. J lost 0 bases, V lost 5 bases, and 8 bases had no gene match. The CDR3 has 17 amino acids. The CDR3 coding sequence is TGCGCCAGCAGTTATTCGGGGACTAGCGACTCCTACAATGAGCAGTTCTTC. Translating gives CASSYSGTSDSYNEQFF. Full variable domain (remainder filled in from reference TRBV5-1 and TRBJ2-1): KAGVTQTPRYLIKTRGQQVTLSCSPISGHRSVSWYQQTPGQGLQFLFEYFSETQRNKGNFPGRFSGRQFSNSRSEMNVSTLELGDSALYLCASSYSGTSDSYNEQFFGPGTRLTVL.

The rearrangement uses TRBV5-1 and TRBJ2-7, with 9 bases identical to TRBD1. The CDR3 extends over 14 amino acids. Germline-derived CDR1 and CDR2 are SGHRS and YFSETQ. The J segment lost 3 bases and the V segment lost 4 bases, leaving 5 bases of the junction unmatched. The CDR3 spells CASSHDRGVYEQYF. The CDR3 nucleotides read TGCGCCAGCAGCCATGACAGGGGGGTCTACGAGCAGTACTTC.

This clone was counted only a few times. The gene calls are TRBV29-1 and TRBJ1-2; TRBD1 matches 7 bases. The CDR3 sequence is 13 residues long. The ends lost 7 bases at V and 3 bases at J; junction bases unmatched: 8. In germline, CDR1 is SQVTM, CDR2 ANQGSEA. The CDR3 DNA sequence: TGCAGCGGTAAAATCGGGACAGACTATGGCTACACCTTC. Protein: CSGKIGTDYGYTF.